This entry features one T cell receptor beta chain sequence. The CDR3 totals 13 residues. Germline V gene lookup returns CDR1 MNHEY and CDR2 SMNVEV (reference sequence). Trimming took 5 bases from V and 12 from J, leaving 17 bases between them. This sample is drawn from a study of CD8 T cell repertoires and HIV-1 epitope variants. Study context: Controls were a CMV, EBV and flu peptide pool, Ebola AY9 negative control, and no-peptide well.

Measured with immunoSEQ multiplex PCR; TCRdb has only the in-frame clones, and not every one. The sample records under 100,000 clones, roughly four fifths being singletons. The sequence derives from a male donor with HIV. The specimen was uncultured baseline CD8+ T cells from peripheral blood mononuclear cells (PBMCs). The rearrangement joins TRBV27 to TRBJ2-1, with a possible D match to TRBD2 (6 bases). The CDR3 region is CASSPPLGGGQFF. The CDR3 DNA sequence: TGTGCCAGCAGTCCCCCACTGGGGGGAGGGCAGTTCTTC.